This T cell receptor (beta chain) was documented in a study of CD4 T cells in relation to SARS-CoV-2 and coronaviruses. The unexposed donors gave CD4+ T cells in about 2010-2018, prior to COVID-19. Study results and limitations: Each donor contributed either pre-pandemic or post-infection samples, not both.

Deletions cut 7 bases from V and 0 bases from J, with 24 bases between. Per the germline V gene, CDR1 is MNHEY and CDR2 is SMNVEV (reference sequence). This CDR3 has 18 residues. Sequencing was performed with immunoSEQ multiplex PCR; in TCRdb, only in-frame clones are kept and a portion is missing. Of just under 65,000 clones in the sample, around 93% were seen once. With respect to this clone: What it recognizes is unknown.

The source material was naive CD4+ T cells from PBMCs. Subset: naive CD4+ T cells isolated by negative enrichment. V gene TRBV27 combines with J gene TRBJ1-1, with a weak D call TRBD1 (5 bases). This receptor was taken from a human donor in good health. The CDR3 here is CASKARNGGRKVNTEAFF. The CDR3 region has the DNA TGTGCCAGCAAAGCCCGGAACGGGGGAAGAAAAGTGAACACTGAAGCTTTCTTT.